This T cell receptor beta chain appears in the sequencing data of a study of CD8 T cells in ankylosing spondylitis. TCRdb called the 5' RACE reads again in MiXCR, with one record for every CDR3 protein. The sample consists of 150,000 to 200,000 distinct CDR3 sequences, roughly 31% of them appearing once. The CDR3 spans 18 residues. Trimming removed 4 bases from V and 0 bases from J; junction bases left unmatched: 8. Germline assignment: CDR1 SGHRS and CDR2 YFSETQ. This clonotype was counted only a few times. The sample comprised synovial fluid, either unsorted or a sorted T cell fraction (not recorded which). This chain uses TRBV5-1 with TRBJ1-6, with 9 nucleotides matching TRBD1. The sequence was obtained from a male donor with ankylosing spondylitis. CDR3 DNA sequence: TGCGCCAGCAGCCTAGGACAGGGGACGGGCTCCTATAATTCACCCCTCCACTTT. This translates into CASSLGQGTGSYNSPLHF.